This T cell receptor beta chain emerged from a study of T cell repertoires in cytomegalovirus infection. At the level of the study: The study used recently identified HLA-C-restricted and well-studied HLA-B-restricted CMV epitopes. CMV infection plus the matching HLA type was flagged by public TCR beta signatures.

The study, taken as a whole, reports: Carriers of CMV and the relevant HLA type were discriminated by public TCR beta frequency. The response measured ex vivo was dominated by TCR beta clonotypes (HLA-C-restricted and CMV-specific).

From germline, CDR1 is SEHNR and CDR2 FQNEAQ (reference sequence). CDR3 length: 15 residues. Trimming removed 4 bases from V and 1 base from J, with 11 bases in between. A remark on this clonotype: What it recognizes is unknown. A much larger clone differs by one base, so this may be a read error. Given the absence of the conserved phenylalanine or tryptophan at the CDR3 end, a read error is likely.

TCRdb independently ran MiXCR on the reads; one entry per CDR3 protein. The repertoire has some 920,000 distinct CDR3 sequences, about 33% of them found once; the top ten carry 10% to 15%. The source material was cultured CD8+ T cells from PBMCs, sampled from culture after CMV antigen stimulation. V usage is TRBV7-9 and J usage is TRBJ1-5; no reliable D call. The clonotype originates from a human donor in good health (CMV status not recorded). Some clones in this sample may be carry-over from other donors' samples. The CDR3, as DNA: TGTGCCAGCAGCTCAACCCGGGGAAGCAATCAGCCCCAGCATCTT. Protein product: CASSSTRGSNQPQHL.